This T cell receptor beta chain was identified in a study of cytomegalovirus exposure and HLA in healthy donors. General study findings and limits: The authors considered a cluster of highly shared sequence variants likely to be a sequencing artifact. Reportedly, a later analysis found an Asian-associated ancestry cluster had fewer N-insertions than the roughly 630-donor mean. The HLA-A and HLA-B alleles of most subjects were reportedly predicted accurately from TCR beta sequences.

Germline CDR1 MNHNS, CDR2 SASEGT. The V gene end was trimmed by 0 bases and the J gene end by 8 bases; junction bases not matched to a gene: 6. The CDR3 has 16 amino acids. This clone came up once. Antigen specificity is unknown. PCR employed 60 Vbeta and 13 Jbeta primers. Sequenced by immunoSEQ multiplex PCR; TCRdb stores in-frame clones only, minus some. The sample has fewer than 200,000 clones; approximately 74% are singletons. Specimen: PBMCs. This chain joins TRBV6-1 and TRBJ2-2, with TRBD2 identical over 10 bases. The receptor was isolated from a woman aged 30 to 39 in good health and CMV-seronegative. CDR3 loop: CASSEAFPSGRGELFF. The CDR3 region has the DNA TGTGCCAGCAGTGAAGCATTTCCTAGCGGGAGAGGGGAGCTGTTTTTT.